This is a list of T cell receptor beta chains from one sample in a study of shared clonotypes between healthy human individuals. Profiling relied on immunoSEQ multiplex PCR, and the TCRdb table lists in-frame clones only, not all of them. The sample holds 2 million to 2.5 million clones, more than 85% seen once. The source material was naive CD4+ T cells from PBMCs. These receptor sequences come from a man younger than 35 in good health. Some clones in this sample may be carry-over from other donors' samples. Each CDR3 is given without its conserved first and last residue. A D gene is named only where the DNA matches it firmly.

j_call: TRBJ2-4; v_call: TRBV5-6; d_call: TRBD2; cdr3_aa: ASSLRLAVAKNIQY
j_call: TRBJ2-1; v_call: TRBV6-4; d_call: .; cdr3_aa: ASSDSLGEQF
j_call: TRBJ1-4; v_call: TRBV19; d_call: .; cdr3_aa: ASSATGTNEKLF
j_call: TRBJ1-2; v_call: TRBV28; d_call: .; cdr3_aa: ASSCPSCTDVHRGYT
j_call: TRBJ2-7; v_call: TRBV29-1; d_call: TRBD1; cdr3_aa: SASGGPRYEQY
j_call: TRBJ1-2; v_call: TRBV27; d_call: .; cdr3_aa: ASSFRYGGEGYT
j_call: TRBJ2-7; v_call: TRBV11-2; d_call: TRBD2; cdr3_aa: ASRTASGRAYEQY
j_call: TRBJ2-7; v_call: TRBV19; d_call: .; cdr3_aa: ASSSYSADSYEQY
j_call: TRBJ2-5; v_call: TRBV5-4; d_call: .; cdr3_aa: ASSPRTAETQY
j_call: TRBJ2-1; v_call: TRBV7-9; d_call: TRBD2; cdr3_aa: ASSGLAGGSNEQF
j_call: TRBJ2-7; v_call: TRBV18; d_call: .; cdr3_aa: ASSPSPGAGPHEQY
j_call: TRBJ1-5; v_call: TRBV4-1; d_call: .; cdr3_aa: ASSQDPRATNQPQH
j_call: TRBJ2-2; v_call: TRBV9; d_call: .; cdr3_aa: ASSVDLGTGELF
j_call: TRBJ1-1; v_call: TRBV9; d_call: TRBD1; cdr3_aa: ASSSRQGTSEAF
j_call: TRBJ2-1; v_call: TRBV6-4; d_call: .; cdr3_aa: ASSGGDPYNEQF
j_call: TRBJ2-5; v_call: TRBV10-3; d_call: .; cdr3_aa: AISVWDTGRETQY
j_call: TRBJ2-5; v_call: TRBV5-1; d_call: .; cdr3_aa: ASSLAFTPVPETQY
j_call: TRBJ2-1; v_call: TRBV5-4; d_call: TRBD2; cdr3_aa: ASSLGGTSRYNEQF
j_call: TRBJ2-7; v_call: TRBV28; d_call: .; cdr3_aa: ASSSTSAHEQY
j_call: TRBJ2-7; v_call: TRBV28; d_call: .; cdr3_aa: ASSFPVTYEQY
j_call: TRBJ1-2; v_call: TRBV27; d_call: .; cdr3_aa: ASSLSLQAPGYT
j_call: TRBJ2-7; v_call: TRBV5-1; d_call: .; cdr3_aa: ASSPGGALDYEQY
j_call: TRBJ2-7; v_call: TRBV29-1; d_call: .; cdr3_aa: SVDQGGYEQY
j_call: TRBJ2-2; v_call: TRBV9; d_call: .; cdr3_aa: ASSPRGLGGLF
j_call: TRBJ1-6; v_call: TRBV5-6; d_call: .; cdr3_aa: ASSPPWGAMGSPLH
j_call: TRBJ1-1; v_call: TRBV4-1; d_call: .; cdr3_aa: ASSQDRVGAF
j_call: TRBJ2-1; v_call: TRBV10-3; d_call: TRBD2; cdr3_aa: AISLLGGRGNEQF